This TCR beta chain was retrieved from a study of shared clonotypes between healthy human individuals. Looking at the study overall: Each donor's CD8 memory used one plate, CD8 naive two, each CD4 subset three.

The CDR3 has 15 residues. The V end lost 0 bases, the J end lost 0 bases, and 9 bases lay between the germline ends. Per germline, CDR1 LGHNA and CDR2 YSLEER. Assay used: immunoSEQ multiplex PCR; TCRdb lists only in-frame clones, some missing. The table has about 2.4 million clones, 90% to 95% seen once. The TCR sequence derives from a man younger than 30 in good health. Some clones in this sample may be carry-over from other donors' samples. The specimen sequenced was naive CD4+ T cells from PBMCs. As for subset: CD45RA+ positively selected. The V gene is TRBV4-3, the J gene TRBJ2-7; no reliable D call. The CDR3 region is CASSQELARSYEQYF. Here the CDR3 DNA reads TGCGCCAGCAGCCAAGAGTTAGCTCGCTCCTACGAGCAGTACTTC.